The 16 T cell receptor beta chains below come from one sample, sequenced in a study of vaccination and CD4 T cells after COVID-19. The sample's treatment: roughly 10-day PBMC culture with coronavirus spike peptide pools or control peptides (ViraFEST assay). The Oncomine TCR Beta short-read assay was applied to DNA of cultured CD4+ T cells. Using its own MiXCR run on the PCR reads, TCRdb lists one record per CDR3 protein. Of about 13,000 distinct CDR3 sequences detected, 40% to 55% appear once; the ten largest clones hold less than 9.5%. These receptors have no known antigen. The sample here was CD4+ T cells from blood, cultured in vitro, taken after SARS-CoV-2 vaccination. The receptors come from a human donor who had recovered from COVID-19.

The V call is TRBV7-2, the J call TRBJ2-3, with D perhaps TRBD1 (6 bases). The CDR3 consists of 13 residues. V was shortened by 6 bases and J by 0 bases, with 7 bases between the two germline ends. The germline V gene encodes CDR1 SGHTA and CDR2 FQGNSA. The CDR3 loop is CASSTGSTDTQYF. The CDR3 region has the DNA TGTGCCAGCAGTACAGGGAGCACAGATACGCAGTATTTT.

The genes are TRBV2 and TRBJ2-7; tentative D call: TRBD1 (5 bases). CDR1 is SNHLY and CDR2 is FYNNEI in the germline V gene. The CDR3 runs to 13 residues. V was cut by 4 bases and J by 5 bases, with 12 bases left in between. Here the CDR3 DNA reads TGTGCCAGCAGTGGCGGCAGGGCCAACGAGCAGTACTTC. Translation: CASSGGRANEQYF. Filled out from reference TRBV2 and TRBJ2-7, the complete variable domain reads EPEVTQTPSHQVTQMGQEVILRCVPISNHLYFYWYRQILGQKVEFLVSFYNNEISEKSEIFDDQFSVERPDGSNFTLKIRSTKLEDSAMYFCASSGGRANEQYFGPGTRLTVT.

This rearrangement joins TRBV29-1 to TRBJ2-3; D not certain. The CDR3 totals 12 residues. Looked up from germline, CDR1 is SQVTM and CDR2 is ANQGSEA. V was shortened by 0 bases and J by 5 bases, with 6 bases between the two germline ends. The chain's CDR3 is CSVEDTLDTQYF. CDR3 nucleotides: TGCAGCGTTGAAGACACCCTAGATACGCAGTATTTT.

CDR3 sequence reads: CSAKGQEYEQFF. Here the CDR3 DNA reads TGCAGTGCTAAAGGACAGGAGTATGAGCAGTTCTTC. The chain is built from TRBV20-1 and TRBJ2-1; 7 bases line up with TRBD1. In germline, CDR1 is DFQATT, CDR2 SNEGSKA (reference sequence). The CDR3 totals 12 residues. The V gene end was trimmed by 4 bases and the J gene end by 8 bases; junction bases not matched to a gene: 5.

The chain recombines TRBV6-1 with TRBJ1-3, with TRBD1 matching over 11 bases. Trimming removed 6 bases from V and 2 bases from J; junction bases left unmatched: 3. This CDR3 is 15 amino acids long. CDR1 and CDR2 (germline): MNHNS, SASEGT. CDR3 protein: CASREDRGPGNTIYF. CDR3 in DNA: TGTGCCAGCAGAGAGGACAGGGGGCCTGGAAACACCATATATTTT.

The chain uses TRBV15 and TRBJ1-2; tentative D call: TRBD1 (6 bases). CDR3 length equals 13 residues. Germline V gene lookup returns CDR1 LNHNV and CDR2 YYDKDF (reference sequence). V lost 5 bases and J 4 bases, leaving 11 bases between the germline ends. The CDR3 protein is CATSRQDTYGYTF. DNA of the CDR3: TGTGCCACCAGCCGACAGGATACCTATGGCTACACCTTC.

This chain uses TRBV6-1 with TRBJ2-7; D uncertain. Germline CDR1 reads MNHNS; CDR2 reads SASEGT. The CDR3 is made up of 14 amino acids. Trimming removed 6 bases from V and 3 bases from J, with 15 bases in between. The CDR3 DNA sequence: TGTGCCAGCAGCCGAGTTGACTCGTACTACGAGCAGTACTTC. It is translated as CASSRVDSYYEQYF.

CDR3 sequence: CAIRSGSRDEQFF. CDR3 coding DNA: TGTGCCATCAGGAGCGGGAGTCGGGATGAGCAGTTCTTC. The V and J genes are TRBV10-3 and TRBJ2-1; TRBD2 matches 8 bases. The CDR3 sequence is 13 residues long. The ends lost 6 bases at V and 8 bases at J; junction bases unmatched: 6. Germline CDR1 is ENHRY and CDR2 is SYGVKD.

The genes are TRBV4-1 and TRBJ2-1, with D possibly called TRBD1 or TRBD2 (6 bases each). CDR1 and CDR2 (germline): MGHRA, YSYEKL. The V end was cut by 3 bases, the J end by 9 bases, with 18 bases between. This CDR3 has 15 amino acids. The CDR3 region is CASSQFKSSGAEQFF. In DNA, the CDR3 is TGCGCCAGCAGCCAGTTCAAGAGTTCGGGGGCTGAGCAGTTCTTC.

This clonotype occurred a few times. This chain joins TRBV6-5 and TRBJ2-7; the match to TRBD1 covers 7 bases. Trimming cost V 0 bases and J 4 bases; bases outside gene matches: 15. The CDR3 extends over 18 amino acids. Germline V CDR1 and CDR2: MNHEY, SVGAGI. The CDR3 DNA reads TGTGCCAGCAGTTACTCCGGTTTCGCGAGGGGGCTAGGTTACGAGCAGTACTTC. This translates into CASSYSGFARGLGYEQYF.

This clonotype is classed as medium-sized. The CDR3 coding sequence is TGCAGTGCTAGTATACCGGCGGGGGACGAGCAGTACTTC. Protein: CSASIPAGDEQYF. This chain uses TRBV20-1 with TRBJ2-7, with 7 bases identical to TRBD2. Germline-derived CDR1 and CDR2 are DFQATT and SNEGSKA (reference sequence). CDR3 length: 13 amino acids. The trim removed 3 bases at V and 5 bases at J, leaving 7 bases unmatched.

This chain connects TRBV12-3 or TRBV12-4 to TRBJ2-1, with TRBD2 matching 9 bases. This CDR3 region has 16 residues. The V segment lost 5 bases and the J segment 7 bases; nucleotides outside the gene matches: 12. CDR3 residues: CASSPSTGGRGNEQFF. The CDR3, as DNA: TGTGCCAGCAGTCCCTCTACTGGCGGGAGGGGTAATGAGCAGTTCTTC.

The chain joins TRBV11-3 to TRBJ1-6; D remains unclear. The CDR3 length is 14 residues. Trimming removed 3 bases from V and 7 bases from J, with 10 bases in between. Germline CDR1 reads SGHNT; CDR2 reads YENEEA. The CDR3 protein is CASSFDSANSPLHF. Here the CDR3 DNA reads TGTGCCAGCAGCTTTGATTCCGCAAATTCACCCCTCCACTTT.

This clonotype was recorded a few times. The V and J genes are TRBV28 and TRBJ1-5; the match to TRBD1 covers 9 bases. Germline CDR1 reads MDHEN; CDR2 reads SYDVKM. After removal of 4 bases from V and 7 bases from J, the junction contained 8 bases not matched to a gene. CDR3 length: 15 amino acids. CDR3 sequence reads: CASSSSGTGSQPQHF. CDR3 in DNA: TGTGCCAGCAGTTCTTCCGGGACAGGGTCCCAGCCCCAGCATTTT.

The CDR3 region is CASSVTDSNQPQHF. The CDR3 DNA reads TGTGCCAGCAGCGTGACGGATAGCAATCAGCCCCAGCATTTT. This chain uses TRBV9 with TRBJ1-5; D ambiguous. The V gene lost 2 bases and the J gene lost 0 bases, with 6 bases spanning the gap. The germline V gene encodes CDR1 SGDLS and CDR2 YYNGEE. CDR3 length: 14 residues.

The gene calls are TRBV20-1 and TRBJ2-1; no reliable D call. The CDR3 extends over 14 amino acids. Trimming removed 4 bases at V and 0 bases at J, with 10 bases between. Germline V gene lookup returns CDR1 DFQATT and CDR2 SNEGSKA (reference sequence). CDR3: CSAIRSPSYNEQFF. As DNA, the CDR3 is TGCAGTGCTATTAGATCGCCCTCCTACAATGAGCAGTTCTTC.